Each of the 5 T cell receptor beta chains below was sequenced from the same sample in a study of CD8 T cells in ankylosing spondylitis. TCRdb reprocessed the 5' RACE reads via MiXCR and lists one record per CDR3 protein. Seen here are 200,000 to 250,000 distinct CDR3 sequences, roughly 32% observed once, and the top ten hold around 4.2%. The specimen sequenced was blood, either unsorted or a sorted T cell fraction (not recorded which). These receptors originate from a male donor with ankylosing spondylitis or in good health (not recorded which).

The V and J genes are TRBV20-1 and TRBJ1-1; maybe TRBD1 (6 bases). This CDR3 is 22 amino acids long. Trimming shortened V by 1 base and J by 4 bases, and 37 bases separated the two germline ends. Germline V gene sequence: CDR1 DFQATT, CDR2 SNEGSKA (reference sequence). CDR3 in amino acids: CSARAGGDRSGETGMVGTEAFF. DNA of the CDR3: TGCAGTGCTAGAGCCGGGGGCGACAGGTCTGGTGAAACTGGGATGGTTGGCACTGAAGCTTTCTTT.

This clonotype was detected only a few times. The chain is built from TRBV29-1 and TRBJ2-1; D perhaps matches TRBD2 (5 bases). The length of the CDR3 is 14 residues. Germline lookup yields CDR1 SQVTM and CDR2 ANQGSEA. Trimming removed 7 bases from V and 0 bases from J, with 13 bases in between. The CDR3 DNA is TGCAGCGCAATTCGGGAACCCTCCTACAATGAGCAGTTCTTC. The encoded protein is CSAIREPSYNEQFF.

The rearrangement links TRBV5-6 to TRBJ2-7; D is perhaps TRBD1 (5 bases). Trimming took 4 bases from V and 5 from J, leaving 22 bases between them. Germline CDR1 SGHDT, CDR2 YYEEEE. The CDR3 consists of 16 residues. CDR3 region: CASSNTPGRVRNEQYF. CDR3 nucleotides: TGTGCCAGCAGCAACACCCCAGGGCGCGTAAGGAACGAGCAGTACTTC.

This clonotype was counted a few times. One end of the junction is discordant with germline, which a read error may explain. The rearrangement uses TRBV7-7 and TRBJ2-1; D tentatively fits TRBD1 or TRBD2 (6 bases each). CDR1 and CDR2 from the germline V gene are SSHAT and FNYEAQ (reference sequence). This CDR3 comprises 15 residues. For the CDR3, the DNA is TGTGCTAGCAGCCTCGGCGGGACATCCTACAATGAGCAGTTCTTC. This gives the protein CASSLGGTSYNEQFF.

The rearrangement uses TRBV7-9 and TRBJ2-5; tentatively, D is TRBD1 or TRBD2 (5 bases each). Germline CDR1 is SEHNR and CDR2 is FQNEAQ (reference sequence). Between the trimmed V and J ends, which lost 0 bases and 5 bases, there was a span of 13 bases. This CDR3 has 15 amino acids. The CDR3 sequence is CASSLALAGTETQYF. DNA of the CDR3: TGTGCCAGCAGCTTAGCGCTCGCAGGGACCGAGACCCAGTACTTC.